Listed here is a single T cell receptor (beta chain). No antigen is known for it. Here immunoSEQ multiplex PCR was the method, and the copy in TCRdb shows in-frame clones only, minus some. The sample includes over 30,000 clones, around nine tenths seen only once; the top ten take 0.35% to 0.5%. Losses at the gene ends were 2 bases for V and 6 bases for J; bases not matched to a gene: 3. CDR1 and CDR2 from the germline V gene are MNHEY and SVGAGI. CDR3 length equals 15 residues. These data are taken from a study of STAT3 mutations in large granular lymphocyte leukemia. The overall study: Roughly half of the longitudinally sequenced T-LGLL patients carried detectable canonical activating STAT3 mutations.

Study-wide results and limits: Every T-cell large granular lymphocyte leukemia patient had at least one immunodominant TCR beta clonotype. All newly emerging clones after therapy were STAT3 wild type.

The sample comprised PBMCs. V gene TRBV6-5 combines with J gene TRBJ1-6; 8 bases are shared with TRBD1. The TCR comes from a human donor with T large granular lymphocyte leukemia. Some clones in this sample may be carry-over from other donors' samples. In DNA, the CDR3 is TGTGCCAGCAGTTACGACAGGGGCCGTAATTCACCCCTCCACTTT. It specifies CASSYDRGRNSPLHF.